These 26 T cell receptor beta chains were sequenced from one sample in a study of T-cell reconstitution after alpha-beta-depleted transplantation in children. TCRbeta library preparation incorporated unique molecular identifiers. TCRdb processed the PCR reads anew with MiXCR; each CDR3 protein has one entry. The sample carries some 460,000 distinct CDR3 sequences, under 20% recorded once. The source material was PBMCs, mostly from graft donor cells, sampled 360 days after TCRalphabeta/CD19-depleted stem cell transplant. Receptors were obtained from a boy under two years old who had a stem cell transplant for Wiskott-Aldrich syndrome, so the T cells may come from the graft donor.

CDR3 DNA: TGTGCCAGCAGTGGGGGGACAGGGGGCATTCAGTACTTC. Its translation is CASSGGTGGIQYF. The genes are TRBV25-1 and TRBJ2-4; 11 bases are a match to TRBD1. This CDR3 is 13 amino acids long. V shed 4 bases, J shed 9 bases, and the junction held 2 bases outside the gene matches. The germline V gene encodes CDR1 MGHDK and CDR2 SYGVNS. Full variable domain (rest looked up from reference TRBV25-1 and TRBJ2-4): EADIYQTPRYLVIGTGKKITLECSQTMGHDKMYWYQQDPGMELHLIHYSYGVNSTEKGDLSSESTVSRIRTEHFPLTLESARPSHTSQYLCASSGGTGGIQYFGAGTRLSVL.

J is TRBJ2-1 and V is TRBV5-1; 8 nucleotides line up with TRBD1. The V gene end was trimmed by 4 bases and the J gene end by 3 bases; junction bases not matched to a gene: 12. The CDR3 spans 17 residues. Germline V lookup: CDR1 SGHRS, CDR2 YFSETQ. The CDR3 protein is CASSEGGRGLGYNEQFF. CDR3 sequence (DNA): TGCGCCAGCAGCGAGGGCGGCAGGGGGCTGGGCTACAATGAGCAGTTCTTC.

The table lists this clonotype with a few counts. This rearrangement joins TRBV7-2 to TRBJ2-1; 10 bases match TRBD2. The germline V gene has CDR1 SGHTA and CDR2 FQGNSA. The CDR3 length is 16 residues. V was clipped by 4 bases and J by 3 bases; unmatched bases: 6. Written as DNA, the CDR3 is TGTGCCAGCAGCTCTCCTAGCGGGGGAGGCTACAATGAGCAGTTCTTC. Protein sequence: CASSSPSGGGYNEQFF.

V is TRBV5-4 and J is TRBJ2-2, with 9 positions matching TRBD1. CDR1 SGHNT and CDR2 YYREEE come from the germline V gene (reference sequence). Germline trimming cut 4 bases from V and 3 bases from J; bases unmatched to any gene: 7. CDR3 length equals 16 residues. The CDR3 DNA is TGTGCCAGCAGCAAATTACAGGGGGCTTACACCGGGGAGCTGTTTTTT. Amino acid sequence: CASSKLQGAYTGELFF.

The chain joins TRBV5-1 to TRBJ2-7; TRBD1 aligns across 8 bases. From germline, CDR1 is SGHRS and CDR2 YFSETQ. The V segment lost 7 bases and the J segment 5 bases; nucleotides outside the gene matches: 11. CDR3 length equals 14 residues. The CDR3 DNA sequence: TGCGCCAGCCGCGTCGGACAGGGTTTTAACGAGCAGTACTTC. Protein: CASRVGQGFNEQYF.

The chain recombines TRBV27 with TRBJ1-1; the D gene is possibly TRBD1 (5 bases). V lost 5 bases to trimming and J lost 7 bases, with 17 bases between them. Germline CDR1 and CDR2: MNHEY and SMNVEV (reference sequence). The CDR3 runs to 14 residues. The DNA of the CDR3 is TGTGCCAGCAGTCTCCAGGGAGATTCAAATGAAGCTTTCTTT. Translation gives CASSLQGDSNEAFF.

This clonotype was detected once. This chain links TRBV28 with TRBJ2-7; TRBD2 agrees at 7 bases. The CDR3 sequence is 15 residues long. Losses at the gene ends were 5 bases for V and 3 bases for J; bases not matched to a gene: 10. The V gene's germline CDR1 is MDHEN and CDR2 SYDVKM. The CDR3: CASSESGASRYEQYF. DNA for the CDR3: TGTGCCAGCAGTGAAAGCGGGGCATCGCGCTACGAGCAGTACTTC.

This rearrangement joins TRBV7-2 to TRBJ2-1, with TRBD1 matching over 7 bases. Germline loops: CDR1 SGHTA, CDR2 FQGNSA. Trimming at V came to 3 bases and at J to 8 bases, leaving 7 bases not matched to a gene. The CDR3 is made up of 14 amino acids. Here the CDR3 DNA reads TGTGCCAGCAGCTTCGAGGACAGGTGGGATGAGCAGTTCTTC. Residues: CASSFEDRWDEQFF.

The table lists this clonotype with a few counts. The V call is TRBV7-9, the J call TRBJ2-3, with TRBD2 matching 9 bases. Germline CDR1 and CDR2: SEHNR and FQNEAQ (reference sequence). After removal of 4 bases from V and 4 bases from J, the junction contained 9 bases not matched to a gene. CDR3 size: 16 residues. In DNA, the CDR3 is TGTGCCAGCAGCTCAAGGGCTAGCGGGAAGGCAGATACGCAGTATTTT. This encodes CASSSRASGKADTQYF.

This clonotype came up many times. The chain joins TRBV20-1 to TRBJ1-1; a weak D match, TRBD1 (5 bases). With 6 bases removed from V and 4 bases from J, the gap between germline ends came to 12 bases. The CDR3 extends over 12 amino acids. Germline V gene lookup returns CDR1 DFQATT and CDR2 SNEGSKA (reference sequence). The CDR3 DNA is TGCAGTGCGACGATCGGGGGCACTGAAGCTTTCTTT. It yields the protein CSATIGGTEAFF.

Only a few counts were recorded for this clonotype. The J gene is TRBJ2-6, the V gene TRBV29-1; D may be TRBD1 (6 bases). V was trimmed by 7 bases and J by 0 bases, leaving 16 bases between them. Germline V gene data show CDR1 as SQVTM and CDR2 as ANQGSEA. The CDR3 extends over 16 amino acids. The CDR3 spells CSAQTGWHSGANVLTF. The CDR3, as DNA: TGCAGCGCTCAGACAGGTTGGCACTCTGGGGCCAACGTCCTGACTTTC.

This clonotype occurred a few times. V gene TRBV12-3 or TRBV12-4 combines with J gene TRBJ2-2; 15 nucleotides align to TRBD2. The trim removed 1 base at V and 7 bases at J, leaving 7 bases unmatched. CDR3 length: 18 amino acids. The CDR3 sequence is CASSLDGLAGGPDGELFF. The DNA for the CDR3 is TGTGCCAGCAGTTTAGACGGACTAGCGGGAGGGCCTGACGGGGAGCTGTTTTTT.

The V and J genes are TRBV7-2 and TRBJ2-5; D not certain. The CDR3 loop spans 13 amino acids. The V gene lost 6 bases and the J gene lost 5 bases, with 13 bases spanning the gap. The germline V gene has CDR1 SGHTA and CDR2 FQGNSA. This CDR3 is CASRLRPAETQYF. DNA for the CDR3: TGTGCCAGCAGATTACGTCCGGCCGAGACCCAGTACTTC.

This chain uses TRBV5-1 with TRBJ2-5, with 8 bases fitting TRBD2. V shed 4 bases, J shed 4 bases, and the junction held 9 bases outside the gene matches. Per the germline V gene, CDR1 is SGHRS and CDR2 is YFSETQ. The CDR3 spans 15 residues. In DNA form, the CDR3 reads TGCGCCAGCAGCCGGACGGGGGGGGCCTTAGAGACCCAGTACTTC. Translation: CASSRTGGALETQYF.

The V call is TRBV15, the J call TRBJ2-6; tentatively, D is TRBD1 (6 bases). This CDR3 has 16 residues. The ends were cut back, 3 bases at V and 2 bases at J, with 11 bases in the middle. The germline gives CDR1 LNHNV, CDR2 YYDKDF (reference sequence). The chain's CDR3 is CATSRVRGTGANVLTF. CDR3 DNA: TGTGCCACCAGCAGGGTTAGGGGGACTGGGGCCAACGTCCTGACTTTC.

The chain links TRBV4-1 to TRBJ2-1; 9 bases agree with TRBD2. The CDR3 has 17 residues. Unmatched junction bases numbered 3, after V lost 0 bases and J lost 0 bases. CDR1 and CDR2 from the germline V gene are MGHRA and YSYEKL. Written as DNA, the CDR3 is TGCGCCAGCAGCCAAGATCAAGCGGGGGGCTCCTACAATGAGCAGTTCTTC. Protein product: CASSQDQAGGSYNEQFF.

This clonotype showed up just a few times. The gene calls are TRBV5-1 and TRBJ1-6; D is ambiguous. The CDR3 sequence is 16 residues long. The germline gives CDR1 SGHRS, CDR2 YFSETQ. Trimming stripped 0 bases from V and 10 bases from J, with 17 bases between. The CDR3 DNA reads TGCGCCAGCAGCTTGGAGGCTCTGGGTTTGCTATCACCCCTCCACTTT. It codes for CASSLEALGLLSPLHF.

The chain combines TRBV2 with TRBJ2-2; perhaps D is TRBD1 or TRBD2 (7 bases each). Germline CDR1 is SNHLY and CDR2 is FYNNEI. The CDR3 length is 15 residues. The V end lost 10 bases, the J end lost 0 bases, and 15 bases lay between the germline ends. DNA of the CDR3: TGTGCCACCCAGGGGGGGGCACCGAACACCGGGGAGCTGTTTTTT. Protein sequence: CATQGGAPNTGELFF.

The V call is TRBV29-1, the J call TRBJ2-7, with D perhaps TRBD1 (6 bases). The CDR3 has 13 amino acids. Germline CDR1 SQVTM, CDR2 ANQGSEA. V lost 4 bases, J lost 4 bases, and 14 bases lay in between. Written as DNA, the CDR3 is TGCAGCGTTGCAGAGGGGGATGAATACGAGCAGTACTTC. Its translation is CSVAEGDEYEQYF.

This chain links TRBV7-2 with TRBJ2-1; perhaps TRBD2 as D (6 bases). The CDR3 has 17 amino acids. From germline, CDR1 is SGHTA and CDR2 FQGNSA. V dropped 4 bases and J dropped 0 bases, with 16 bases sitting between them. This chain's CDR3 is CASSSGPVGSSYNEQFF. The CDR3 DNA sequence: TGTGCCAGCAGCTCGGGCCCGGTCGGGAGCTCCTACAATGAGCAGTTCTTC.

The chain is built from TRBV27 and TRBJ1-6, with D hard to call. V lost 3 bases and J lost 0, with 9 bases in between. The CDR3 spans 16 residues. The germline V gene has CDR1 MNHEY and CDR2 SMNVEV (reference sequence). CDR3 coding DNA: TGTGCCAGCAGTTTCACCCGAAGCTCCTATAATTCACCCCTCCACTTT. Its protein product is CASSFTRSSYNSPLHF.

The genes are TRBV5-1 and TRBJ2-7; TRBD2 aligns across 13 bases. With V trimmed by 3 bases and J by 4 bases, 7 bases remained unmatched. Germline V gene sequence: CDR1 SGHRS, CDR2 YFSETQ. CDR3 length equals 16 residues. The CDR3 DNA follows: TGCGCCAGCAGCTCCGGGACTAGCGGGGCCCTATACGAGCAGTACTTC. Translation gives CASSSGTSGALYEQYF. The variable domain in full, with the rest retrieved from reference TRBV5-1 and TRBJ2-7, is KAGVTQTPRYLIKTRGQQVTLSCSPISGHRSVSWYQQTPGQGLQFLFEYFSETQRNKGNFPGRFSGRQFSNSRSEMNVSTLELGDSALYLCASSSGTSGALYEQYFGPGTRLTVT.

The rearrangement uses TRBV20-1 and TRBJ2-4; D may be TRBD2 (6 bases). Per germline, CDR1 DFQATT and CDR2 SNEGSKA (reference sequence). The CDR3 totals 15 residues. Between the trimmed V and J ends, which lost 5 bases and 0 bases, there was a span of 14 bases. The CDR3 sequence: CSAQSGRVAKNIQYF. The CDR3 DNA is TGCAGTGCTCAAAGCGGGCGGGTAGCCAAAAACATTCAGTACTTC.

This chain connects TRBV27 to TRBJ2-7, with D perhaps TRBD2 (5 bases). The ends were cut back, 3 bases at V and 5 bases at J, with 14 bases in the middle. Germline V gene sequence: CDR1 MNHEY, CDR2 SMNVEV (reference sequence). This CDR3 comprises 14 residues. In DNA form, the CDR3 reads TGTGCCAGCAGTTTGGCAGGCTTGCGGGACGAGCAGTACTTC. Its protein product is CASSLAGLRDEQYF.

This clonotype was seen a few times. The rearrangement uses TRBV24-1 and TRBJ2-5, with 13 positions matching TRBD2. Germline CDR1 and CDR2: KGHDR and SFDVKD. CDR3 size: 19 residues. The junction had 11 bases not matched to a gene; V was cut back by 0 bases and J by 5 bases. In nucleotides, the CDR3 is TGTGCCACCAGTGATTTGCACCACCGCGGACTAGCGGGGGTGGAGACCCAGTACTTC. Protein product: CATSDLHHRGLAGVETQYF.

J is TRBJ2-4 and V is TRBV6-2 or TRBV6-3; TRBD1 might be the D (6 bases). The CDR3 runs to 15 residues. The ends were cut back, 9 bases at V and 2 bases at J, with 17 bases in the middle. Germline-derived CDR1 and CDR2 are MNHEY and SVGEGT. DNA of the CDR3: TGTGCCAGTACCCTAGACAGGAGGACCAAAAACATTCAGTACTTC. It yields the protein CASTLDRRTKNIQYF.